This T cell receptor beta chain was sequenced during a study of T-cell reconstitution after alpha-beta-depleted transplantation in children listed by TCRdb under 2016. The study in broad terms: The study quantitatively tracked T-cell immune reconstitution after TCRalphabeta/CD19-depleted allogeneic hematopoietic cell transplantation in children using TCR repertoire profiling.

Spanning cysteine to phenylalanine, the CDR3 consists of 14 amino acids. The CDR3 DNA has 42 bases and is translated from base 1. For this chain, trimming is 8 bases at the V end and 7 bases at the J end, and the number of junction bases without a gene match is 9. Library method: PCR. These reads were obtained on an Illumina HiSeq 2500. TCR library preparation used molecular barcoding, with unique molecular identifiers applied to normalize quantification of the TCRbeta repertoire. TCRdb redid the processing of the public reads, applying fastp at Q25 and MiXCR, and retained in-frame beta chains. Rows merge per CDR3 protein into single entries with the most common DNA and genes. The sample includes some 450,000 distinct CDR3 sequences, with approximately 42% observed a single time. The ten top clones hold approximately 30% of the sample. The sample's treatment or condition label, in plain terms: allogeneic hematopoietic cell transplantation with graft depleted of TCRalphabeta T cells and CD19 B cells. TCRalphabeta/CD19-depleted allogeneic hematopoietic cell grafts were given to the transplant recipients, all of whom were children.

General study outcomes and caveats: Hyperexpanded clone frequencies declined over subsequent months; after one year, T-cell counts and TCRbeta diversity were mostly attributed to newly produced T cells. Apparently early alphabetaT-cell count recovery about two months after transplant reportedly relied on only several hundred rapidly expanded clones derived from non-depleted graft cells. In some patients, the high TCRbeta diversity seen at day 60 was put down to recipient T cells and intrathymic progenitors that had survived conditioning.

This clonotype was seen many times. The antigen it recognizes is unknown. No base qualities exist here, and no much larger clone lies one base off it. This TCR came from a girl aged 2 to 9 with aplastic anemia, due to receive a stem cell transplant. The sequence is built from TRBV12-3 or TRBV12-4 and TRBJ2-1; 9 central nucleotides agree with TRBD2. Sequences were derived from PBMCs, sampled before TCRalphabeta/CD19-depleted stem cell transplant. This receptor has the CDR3 CASGGGTSRNEQFF. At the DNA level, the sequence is TGTGCCAGCGGTGGTGGGACTAGCCGTAATGAGCAGTTCTTC.